The clone carrying this T cell receptor beta chain was counted ten times or more. Its specificity is unknown. Unsorted libraries were generated from 2 million PBMCs. These cells had been stored in RNAlater at -80 C. This record belongs to a study of neurological immune-mediated disorders. V lost 0 bases, J lost 4 bases, and 13 bases lay in between. CDR1 SGHRS and CDR2 YFSETQ come from the germline V gene. This CDR3 spans 15 amino acids. The method for making cDNA was 5'RACE, and it used 10-nucleotide random UMIs. TCRdb re-analysed the 5' RACE reads in MiXCR, keeping a single row per CDR3 protein. The data show 42,000 or so distinct CDR3 sequences, roughly 2.5% seen once. Study-level results: Phylogenetically, 18 of 34 multiple sclerosis patients' repertoires fell into one related-CDR3 cluster, a possible signature.

The chain carries TRBV5-1 and TRBJ1-2; D call uncertain. This TCR was sampled from a man younger than 40 with multiple sclerosis. The sample was PBMCs. This chain's CDR3 is CASSLGARESYGYTF. In nucleotides, the CDR3 is TGCGCCAGCAGCTTGGGAGCCCGGGAATCCTATGGCTACACCTTC.